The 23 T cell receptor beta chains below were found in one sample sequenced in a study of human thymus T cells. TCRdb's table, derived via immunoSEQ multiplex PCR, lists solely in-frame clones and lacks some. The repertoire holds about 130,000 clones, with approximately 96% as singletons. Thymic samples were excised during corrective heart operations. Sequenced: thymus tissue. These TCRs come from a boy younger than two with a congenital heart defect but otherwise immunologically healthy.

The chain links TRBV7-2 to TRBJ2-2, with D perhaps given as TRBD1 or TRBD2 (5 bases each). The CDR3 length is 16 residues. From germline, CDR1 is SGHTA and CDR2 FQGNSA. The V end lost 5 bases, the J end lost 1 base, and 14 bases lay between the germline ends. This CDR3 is CASSPGRGGNTGELFF. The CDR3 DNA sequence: TGTGCCAGCAGCCCAGGACGGGGCGGGAACACCGGGGAGCTGTTTTTT.

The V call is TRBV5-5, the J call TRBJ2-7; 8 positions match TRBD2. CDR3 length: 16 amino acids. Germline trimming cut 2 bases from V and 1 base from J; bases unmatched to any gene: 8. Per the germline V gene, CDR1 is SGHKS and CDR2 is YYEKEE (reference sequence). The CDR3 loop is CASSFWRAGGSYEQYF. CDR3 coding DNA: TGTGCCAGCAGCTTCTGGAGGGCGGGGGGTTCCTACGAGCAGTACTTC.

The CDR3 reads CASSGTALATDTQYF. The CDR3 region has the DNA TGTGCCAGCAGCGGGACAGCGTTAGCCACCGATACGCAGTATTTT. The chain has TRBV2 and TRBJ2-3; 7 bases agree with TRBD1. V lost 6 bases, J lost 6 bases, and 12 bases stayed unmatched. The CDR3 consists of 15 residues. Germline lookup yields CDR1 SNHLY and CDR2 FYNNEI.

CDR3 region: CASSSRQGRNTIYF. CDR3 nucleotides: TGTGCCAGCAGCTCGCGACAGGGGCGAAACACCATATATTTT. The chain has TRBV7-9 and TRBJ1-3; 8 bases match TRBD1. The length of the CDR3 is 14 residues. The J segment lost 5 bases and the V segment lost 4 bases, leaving 4 bases of the junction unmatched. Germline loops: CDR1 SEHNR, CDR2 FQNEAQ (reference sequence).

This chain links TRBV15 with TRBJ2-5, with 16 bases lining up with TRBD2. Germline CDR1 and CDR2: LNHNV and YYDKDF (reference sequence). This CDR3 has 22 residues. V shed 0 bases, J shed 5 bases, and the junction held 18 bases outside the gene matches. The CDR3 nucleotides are TGTGCCACCAGCAGAGAGAGTGCCTACCAACCGGGACTAGCGGGGGGGCTGGAGACCCAGTACTTC. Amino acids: CATSRESAYQPGLAGGLETQYF.

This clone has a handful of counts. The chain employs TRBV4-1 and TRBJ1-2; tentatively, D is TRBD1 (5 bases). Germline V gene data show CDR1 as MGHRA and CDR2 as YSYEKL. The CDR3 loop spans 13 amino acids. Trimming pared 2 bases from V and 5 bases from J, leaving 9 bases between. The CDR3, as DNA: TGCGCCAGCAGCCAAAAAGGGGAATATGGCTACACCTTC. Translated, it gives CASSQKGEYGYTF.

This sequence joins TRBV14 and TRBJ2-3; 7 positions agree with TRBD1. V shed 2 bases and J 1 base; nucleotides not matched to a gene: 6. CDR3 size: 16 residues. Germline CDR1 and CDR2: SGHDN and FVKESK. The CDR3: CASSQTDRTCTDTQYF. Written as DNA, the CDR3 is TGTGCCAGCAGCCAAACGGACAGGACATGCACAGATACGCAGTATTTT.

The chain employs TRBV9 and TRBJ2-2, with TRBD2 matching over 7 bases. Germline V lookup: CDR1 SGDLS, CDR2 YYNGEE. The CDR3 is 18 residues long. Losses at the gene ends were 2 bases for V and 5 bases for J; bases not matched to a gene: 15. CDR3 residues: CASSVGLESGTKTGELFF. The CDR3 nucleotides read TGTGCCAGCAGCGTTGGACTAGAGAGCGGGACTAAAACCGGGGAGCTGTTTTTT.

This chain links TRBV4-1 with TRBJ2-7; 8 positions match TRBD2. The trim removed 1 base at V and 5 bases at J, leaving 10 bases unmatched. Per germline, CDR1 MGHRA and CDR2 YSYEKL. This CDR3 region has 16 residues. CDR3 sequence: CASSQVGLASTHEQYF. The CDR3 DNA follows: TGCGCCAGCAGCCAAGTCGGACTAGCATCGACCCACGAGCAGTACTTC.

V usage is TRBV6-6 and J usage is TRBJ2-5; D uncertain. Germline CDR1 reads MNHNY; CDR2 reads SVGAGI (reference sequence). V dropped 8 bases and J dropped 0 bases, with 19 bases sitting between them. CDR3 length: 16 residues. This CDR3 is CASSRGLQIDQETQYF. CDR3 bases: TGTGCCAGCTCACGAGGATTGCAGATTGACCAAGAGACCCAGTACTTC.

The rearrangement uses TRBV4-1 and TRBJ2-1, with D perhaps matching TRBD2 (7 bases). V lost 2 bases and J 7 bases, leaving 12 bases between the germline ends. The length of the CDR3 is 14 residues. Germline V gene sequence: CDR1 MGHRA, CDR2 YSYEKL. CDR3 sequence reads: CASSQRGGGNEQFF. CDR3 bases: TGCGCCAGCAGCCAAAGGGGGGGCGGGAATGAGCAGTTCTTC.

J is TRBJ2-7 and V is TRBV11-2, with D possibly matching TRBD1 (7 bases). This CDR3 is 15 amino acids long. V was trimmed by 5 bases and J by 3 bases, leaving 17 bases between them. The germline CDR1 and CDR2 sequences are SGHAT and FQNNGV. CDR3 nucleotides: TGTGCCAGCAGCGTTAGTCCAGGGGGGAACTACGAGCAGTACTTC. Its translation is CASSVSPGGNYEQYF.

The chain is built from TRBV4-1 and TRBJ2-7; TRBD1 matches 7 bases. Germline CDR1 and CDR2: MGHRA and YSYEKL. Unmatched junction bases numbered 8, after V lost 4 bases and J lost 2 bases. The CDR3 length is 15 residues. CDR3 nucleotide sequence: TGCGCCAGCAGCCGGGAAGAGGGACAGCCCTACGAGCAGTACTTC. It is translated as CASSREEGQPYEQYF.

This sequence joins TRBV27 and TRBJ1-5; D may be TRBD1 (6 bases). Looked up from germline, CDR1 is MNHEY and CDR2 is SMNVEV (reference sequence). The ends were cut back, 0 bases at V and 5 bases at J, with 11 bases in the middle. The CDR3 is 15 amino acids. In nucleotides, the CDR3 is TGTGCCAGCAGTTTATCGGCAGGGGTTCATCAGCCCCAGCATTTT. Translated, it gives CASSLSAGVHQPQHF.

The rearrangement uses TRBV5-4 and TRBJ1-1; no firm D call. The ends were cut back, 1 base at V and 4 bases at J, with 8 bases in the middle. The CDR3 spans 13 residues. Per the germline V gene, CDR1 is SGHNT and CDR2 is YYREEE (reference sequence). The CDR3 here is CASSLRDGTEAFF. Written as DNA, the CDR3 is TGTGCCAGCAGCTTGAGGGATGGCACTGAAGCTTTCTTT.

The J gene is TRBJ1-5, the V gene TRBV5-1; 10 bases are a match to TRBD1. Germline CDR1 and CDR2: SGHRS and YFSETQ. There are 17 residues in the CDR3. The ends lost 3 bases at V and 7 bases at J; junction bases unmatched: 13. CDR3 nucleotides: TGCGCCAGCAGCTGGAGCTACCCTGGACAGGGGGAACAGCCCCAGCATTTT. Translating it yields CASSWSYPGQGEQPQHF.

CDR3 sequence (DNA): TGTGCCAGCAGCCGTCCGGGGAGGCCGCATTACAACAACACTGAAGCTTTCTTT. Amino acid sequence: CASSRPGRPHYNNTEAFF. The genes are TRBV5-6 and TRBJ1-1; D is unresolved. Germline values: CDR1 SGHDT, CDR2 YYEEEE. There are 18 residues in the CDR3. The V gene lost 4 bases and the J gene lost 2 bases, with 24 bases spanning the gap.

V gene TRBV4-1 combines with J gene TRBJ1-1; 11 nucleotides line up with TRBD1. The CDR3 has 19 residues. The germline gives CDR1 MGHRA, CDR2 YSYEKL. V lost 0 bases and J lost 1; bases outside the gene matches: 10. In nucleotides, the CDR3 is TGCGCCAGCAGCCAAGACAACGGGGGACAGGGGGTAGGGAACACTGAAGCTTTCTTT. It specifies CASSQDNGGQGVGNTEAFF.

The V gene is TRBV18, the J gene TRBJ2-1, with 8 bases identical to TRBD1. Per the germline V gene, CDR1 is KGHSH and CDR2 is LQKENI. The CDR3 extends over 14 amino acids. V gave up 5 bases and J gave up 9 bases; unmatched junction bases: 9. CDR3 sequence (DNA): TGTGCCAGCTCATATAGACAGGGGTATGGTGAGCAGTTCTTC. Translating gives CASSYRQGYGEQFF.

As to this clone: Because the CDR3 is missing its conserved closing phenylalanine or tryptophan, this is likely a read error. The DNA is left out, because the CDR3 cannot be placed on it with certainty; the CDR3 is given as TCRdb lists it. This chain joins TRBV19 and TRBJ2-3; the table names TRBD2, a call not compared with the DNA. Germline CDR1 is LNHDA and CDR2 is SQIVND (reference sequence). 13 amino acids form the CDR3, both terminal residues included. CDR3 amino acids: CASSPRPGLAGVV.

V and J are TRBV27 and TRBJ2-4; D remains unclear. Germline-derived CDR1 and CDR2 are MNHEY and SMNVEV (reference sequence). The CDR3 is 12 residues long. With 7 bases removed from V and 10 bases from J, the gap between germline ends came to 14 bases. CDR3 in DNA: TGTGCCAGCACGTACCTCTTGCCGATTCAGTACTTC. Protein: CASTYLLPIQYF.

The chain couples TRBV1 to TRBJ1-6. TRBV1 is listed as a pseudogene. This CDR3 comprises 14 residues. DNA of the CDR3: TGCACCAGCGGAGAAAACCTGATCCATTCACCCCTCCACTTT. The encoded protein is CTSGENLIHSPLHF.

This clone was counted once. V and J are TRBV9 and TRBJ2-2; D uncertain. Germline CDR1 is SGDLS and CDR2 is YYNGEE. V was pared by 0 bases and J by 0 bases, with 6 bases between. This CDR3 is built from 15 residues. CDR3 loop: CASSVGFANTGELFF. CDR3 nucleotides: TGTGCCAGCAGCGTAGGGTTCGCGAACACCGGGGAGCTGTTTTTT.